The 27 T cell receptor beta chains in this list originate from one sample, sequenced in a study of T cells expressing NK-cell markers (dated by TCRdb to the early 2020s). To prepare the library, 5' RACE was applied. These reads were obtained on an Illumina HiSeq 2000. With the reads reprocessed by TCRdb, a single entry stands for each CDR3 protein sequence and no DNA is reported. The sample table holds 450,000 to 600,000 distinct CDR3 sequences. The ten largest clonotypes hold approximately 3.6% of the sample. Sequencing was performed on blood T cells: a sorted CD56 or NKG2C T cell subset, CD4+ or CD8+ T cells, or bulk PBMC T cells (not recorded which). These receptors came from a young man in good health. Donor details come from another sample of the same person, matched by shared clones.

This chain links TRBV4-3 with TRBJ2-3. This CDR3 spans 14 amino acids. CDR1 and CDR2 (germline): LGHNA, YSLEER. CDR3 loop: CASSPQSSTDTQYF.

This rearrangement joins TRBV5-1 to TRBJ2-2. This CDR3 has 14 residues. Germline V gives CDR1 SGHRS, CDR2 YFSETQ. The chain's CDR3 is CASSLLSLAGELFF.

V gene TRBV7-2 combines with J gene TRBJ2-1; TCRdb gives TRBD2 as the D gene, but with no DNA this cannot be confirmed. The CDR3 is 16 amino acids. From germline, CDR1 is SGHTA and CDR2 FQGNSA. CDR3: CASSPGTSGTGREQFF.

The gene calls are TRBV3-1 and TRBJ2-1; the D gene TCRdb calls, TRBD2, cannot be checked with no DNA. Per the germline V gene, CDR1 is LGHDT and CDR2 is YNNKEL (reference sequence). The CDR3 has 17 amino acids. CDR3: CASKSDFLPPPYNEQFF.

This sequence joins TRBV5-1 and TRBJ2-7; TCRdb calls TRBD2, which cannot be checked without DNA. Looked up from germline, CDR1 is SGHRS and CDR2 is YFSETQ. This CDR3 is built from 13 residues. Here the CDR3 reads CASKVREVGEQYF.

The V call is TRBV18, the J call TRBJ1-2; TCRdb's assignment of TRBD1 cannot be checked, as there is no DNA. This CDR3 contains 17 residues. Germline CDR1 KGHSH, CDR2 LQKENI. This CDR3 is CASSPVLGQGIRSGYTF.

The chain joins TRBV6-5 to TRBJ2-3. The CDR3 covers 14 residues. Germline V gives CDR1 MNHEY, CDR2 SVGAGI. The CDR3 is CASSYSRFTDTQYF.

This rearrangement joins TRBV5-1 to TRBJ2-2; without DNA, the TCRdb call of TRBD2 cannot be checked. Looked up from germline, CDR1 is SGHRS and CDR2 is YFSETQ. This CDR3 spans 16 amino acids. CDR3 amino acids: CASKSLGGRTTGELFF.

The chain is built from TRBV2 and TRBJ2-1; TCRdb gives TRBD1 as the D gene, but with no DNA this cannot be confirmed. The V gene's germline CDR1 is SNHLY and CDR2 FYNNEI. The CDR3 extends over 11 amino acids. This CDR3 reads CGAGPNNEQFF.

This sequence joins TRBV7-2 and TRBJ2-1; absent DNA, TCRdb's TRBD2 call cannot be checked. This CDR3 contains 15 residues. Germline-derived CDR1 and CDR2 are SGHTA and FQGNSA. The CDR3 spells CASSPSGGSNNEQFF.

This rearrangement joins TRBV6-5 to TRBJ2-3; the TRBD2 assignment by TCRdb is unverifiable without DNA. This CDR3 is 15 amino acids long. Germline V gene sequence: CDR1 MNHEY, CDR2 SVGAGI. The CDR3 loop reads CASSYSTTSGDTQYF.

The V and J genes are TRBV20-1 and TRBJ2-5; there is no DNA to check the TCRdb D call of TRBD1. Germline CDR1 is DFQATT and CDR2 is SNEGSKA (reference sequence). CDR3 length: 13 amino acids. Here the CDR3 reads CSAGSPGAETQYF.

The V and J genes are TRBV4-3 and TRBJ1-2; absent DNA, TCRdb's TRBD1 call cannot be checked. Germline V gene sequence: CDR1 LGHNA, CDR2 YSLEER. This CDR3 spans 15 amino acids. CDR3 sequence: CASSPHGKGNYGYTF.

J is TRBJ2-1 and V is TRBV12-3 or TRBV12-4; TCRdb designates TRBD1, a call that cannot be tested without DNA. This CDR3 comprises 14 residues. CDR3 amino acids: CASSTPGQGAEQFF.

The rearrangement links TRBV6-5 to TRBJ2-2; TCRdb's D call, TRBD2, is unchecked because there is no DNA. CDR3 size: 17 residues. CDR1 and CDR2 from the germline V gene are MNHEY and SVGAGI. The CDR3 region is CASSYSPGLAIFGELFF.

This chain links TRBV24-1 with TRBJ2-1; TCRdb reports TRBD2, a call that lacks DNA to check it against. Germline lookup yields CDR1 KGHDR and CDR2 SFDVKD. The CDR3 runs to 18 residues. This chain's CDR3 is CATSDPNYGTRGPNEQFF.

The genes are TRBV5-1 and TRBJ2-3; TCRdb names TRBD2, which stays unverified in the absence of DNA. CDR1 is SGHRS and CDR2 is YFSETQ in the germline V gene. The CDR3 runs to 18 residues. CDR3 sequence reads: CASSFGLAGEGGTDTQYF.

The V gene is TRBV12-3 or TRBV12-4, the J gene TRBJ2-1; as DNA is missing, the TRBD2 call by TCRdb cannot be tested. The CDR3 loop spans 15 amino acids. This CDR3 reads CASTFDRTSGNEQFF.

V gene TRBV20-1 combines with J gene TRBJ1-1; TCRdb's D gene call, TRBD1, goes unchecked for lack of DNA. Germline V CDR1 and CDR2: DFQATT, SNEGSKA (reference sequence). The CDR3 totals 12 residues. This chain's CDR3 is CRETALNTEAFF.

This chain connects TRBV24-1 to TRBJ2-1; the TRBD2 assignment by TCRdb is unverifiable without DNA. There are 13 residues in the CDR3. Germline CDR1 reads KGHDR; CDR2 reads SFDVKD. Here the CDR3 reads CATSDLKREAKFF.

The V call is TRBV24-1, the J call TRBJ2-5; the TCRdb call, TRBD1, lacks DNA for checking. Germline-derived CDR1 and CDR2 are KGHDR and SFDVKD. The CDR3 consists of 17 residues. Here the CDR3 reads CATSDQPGTSSPETQYF.

V is TRBV18 and J is TRBJ1-2. Germline CDR1 is KGHSH and CDR2 is LQKENI. The CDR3 is made up of 12 amino acids. CDR3 loop: CASSPPGYGYTF. Based on the CDR3 plus reference TRBV18 and TRBJ1-2, the full variable domain is NAGVMQNPRHLVRRRGQEARLRCSPMKGHSHVYWYRQLPEEGLKFMVYLQKENIIDESGMPKERFSAEFPKEGPSILRIQQVVRGDSAAYFCASSPPGYGYTFGSGTRLTVV.

This chain links TRBV28 with TRBJ2-5. Germline V lookup: CDR1 MDHEN, CDR2 SYDVKM. This CDR3 contains 14 residues. The CDR3 protein is CASSSKEYQETQYF. Complete variable domain (other parts from reference TRBV28 and TRBJ2-5): DVKVTQSSRYLVKRTGEKVFLECVQDMDHENMFWYRQDPGLGLRLIYFSYDVKMKEKGDIPEGYSVSREKKERFSLILESASTNQTSMYLCASSSKEYQETQYFGPGTRLLVL.

The chain uses TRBV7-2 and TRBJ2-1; no DNA is available, so the TRBD1 call from TCRdb remains unchecked. The CDR3 has 14 residues. Germline-derived CDR1 and CDR2 are SGHTA and FQGNSA. The CDR3 sequence is CASSPPGAQNEQFF. Combining the CDR3 with reference TRBV7-2 and TRBJ2-1 gives the whole variable domain GAGVSQSPSNKVTEKGKDVELRCDPISGHTALYWYRQSLGQGLEFLIYFQGNSAPDKSGLPSDRFSAERTGGSVSTLTIQRTQQEDSAVYLCASSPPGAQNEQFFGPGTRLTVL.

The chain joins TRBV7-9 to TRBJ2-7; no DNA is available, so the TRBD1 call from TCRdb remains unchecked. The CDR3 sequence is 15 residues long. CDR1 and CDR2 from the germline V gene are SEHNR and FQNEAQ (reference sequence). CDR3 residues: CASSYPGQGASEQYF.

The rearrangement uses TRBV27 and TRBJ1-5; the TCRdb call, TRBD1, lacks DNA for checking. Germline V lookup: CDR1 MNHEY, CDR2 SMNVEV (reference sequence). The CDR3 runs 13 residues. The CDR3 region is CASSPGGFQPQHF.

The chain carries TRBV20-1 and TRBJ1-2; TCRdb calls TRBD1, which cannot be checked without DNA. Germline assignment: CDR1 DFQATT and CDR2 SNEGSKA (reference sequence). The CDR3 length is 13 residues. The CDR3 is CSGGDRGNYGYTF.